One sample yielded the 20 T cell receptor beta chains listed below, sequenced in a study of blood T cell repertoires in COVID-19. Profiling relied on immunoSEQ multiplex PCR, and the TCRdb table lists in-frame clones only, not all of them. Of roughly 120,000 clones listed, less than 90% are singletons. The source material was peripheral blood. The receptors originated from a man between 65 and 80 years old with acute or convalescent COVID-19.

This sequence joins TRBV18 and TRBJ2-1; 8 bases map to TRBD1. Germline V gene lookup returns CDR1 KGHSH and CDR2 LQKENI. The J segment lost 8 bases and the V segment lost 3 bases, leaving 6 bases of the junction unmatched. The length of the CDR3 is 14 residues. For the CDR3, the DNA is TGTGCCAGCTCACCTCAAGACAGGGGCGATGAGCAGTTCTTC. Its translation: CASSPQDRGDEQFF.

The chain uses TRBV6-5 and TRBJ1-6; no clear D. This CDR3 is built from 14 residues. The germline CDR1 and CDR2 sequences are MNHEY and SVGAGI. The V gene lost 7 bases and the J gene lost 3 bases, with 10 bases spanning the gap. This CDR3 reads CASTPRNYNSPLHF. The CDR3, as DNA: TGTGCCAGCACTCCGAGGAACTATAATTCACCCCTCCACTTT.

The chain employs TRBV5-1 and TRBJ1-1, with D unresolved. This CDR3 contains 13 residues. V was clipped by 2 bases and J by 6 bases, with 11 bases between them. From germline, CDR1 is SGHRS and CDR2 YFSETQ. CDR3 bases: TGCGCCAGCAGCTTCACACAAGTTTCTGAAGCTTTCTTT. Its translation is CASSFTQVSEAFF.

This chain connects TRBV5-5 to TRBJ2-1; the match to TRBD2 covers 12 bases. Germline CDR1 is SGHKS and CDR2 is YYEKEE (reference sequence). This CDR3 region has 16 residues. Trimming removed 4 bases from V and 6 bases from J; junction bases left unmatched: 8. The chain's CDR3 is CASSRQLAGGANEQFF. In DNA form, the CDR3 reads TGTGCCAGCAGCCGTCAACTAGCGGGGGGTGCCAATGAGCAGTTCTTC.

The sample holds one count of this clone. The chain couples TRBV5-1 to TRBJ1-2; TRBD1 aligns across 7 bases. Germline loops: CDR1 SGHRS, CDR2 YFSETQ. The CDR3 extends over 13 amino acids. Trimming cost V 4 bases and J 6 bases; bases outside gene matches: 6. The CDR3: CASSQSDRNGYTF. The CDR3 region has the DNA TGCGCCAGCAGCCAATCGGACAGGAATGGCTACACCTTC.

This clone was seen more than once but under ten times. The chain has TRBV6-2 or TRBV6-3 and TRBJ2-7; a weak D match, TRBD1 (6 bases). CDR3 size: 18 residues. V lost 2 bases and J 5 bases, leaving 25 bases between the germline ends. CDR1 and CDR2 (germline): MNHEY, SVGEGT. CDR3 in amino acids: CASSYMRLQGYSSDEQYF. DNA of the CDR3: TGTGCCAGCAGTTACATGCGCCTACAGGGATATAGTAGCGACGAGCAGTACTTC.

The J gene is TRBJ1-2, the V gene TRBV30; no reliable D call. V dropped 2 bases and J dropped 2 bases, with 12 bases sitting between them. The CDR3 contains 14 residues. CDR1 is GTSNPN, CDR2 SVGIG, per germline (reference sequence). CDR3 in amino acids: CAWSIRGFNYGYTF. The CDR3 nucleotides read TGTGCCTGGAGTATTAGAGGGTTCAACTATGGCTACACCTTC.

This CDR3 is CASSGTGMGYGYTF. The CDR3 DNA follows: TGTGCCAGCAGCGGGACAGGGATGGGCTATGGCTACACCTTC. The gene calls are TRBV9 and TRBJ1-2; 8 bases are a match to TRBD1. CDR1 and CDR2 (germline): SGDLS, YYNGEE. J lost 4 bases, V lost 3 bases, and 5 bases had no gene match. The CDR3 contains 14 residues.

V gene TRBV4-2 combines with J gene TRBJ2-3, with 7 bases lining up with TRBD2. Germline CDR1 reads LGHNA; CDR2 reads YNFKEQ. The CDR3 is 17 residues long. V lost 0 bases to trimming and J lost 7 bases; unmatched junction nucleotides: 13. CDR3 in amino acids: CASSQDRRESGAHTQYF. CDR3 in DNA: TGTGCCAGCAGCCAAGATAGGAGAGAAAGCGGGGCCCATACGCAGTATTTT.

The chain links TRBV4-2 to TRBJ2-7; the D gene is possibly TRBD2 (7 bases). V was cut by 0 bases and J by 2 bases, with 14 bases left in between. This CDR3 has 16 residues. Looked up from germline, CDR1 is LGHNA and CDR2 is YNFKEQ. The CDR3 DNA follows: TGTGCCAGCAGCCAAGATTTCGGGGGGCCCCCCTACGAGCAGTACTTC. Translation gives CASSQDFGGPPYEQYF.

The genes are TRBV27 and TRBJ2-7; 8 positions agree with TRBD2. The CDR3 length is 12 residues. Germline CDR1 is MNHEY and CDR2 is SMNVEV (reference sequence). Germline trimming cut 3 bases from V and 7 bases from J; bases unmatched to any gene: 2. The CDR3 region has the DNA TGTGCCAGCAGTTTCGGGGGGGGTGAGCAGTACTTC. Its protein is CASSFGGGEQYF.

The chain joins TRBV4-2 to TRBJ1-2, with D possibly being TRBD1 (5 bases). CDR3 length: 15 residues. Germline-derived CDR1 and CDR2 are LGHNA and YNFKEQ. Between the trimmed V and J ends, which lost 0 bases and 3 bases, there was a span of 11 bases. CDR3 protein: CASSQDMGGDYGYTF. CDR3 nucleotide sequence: TGTGCCAGCAGCCAAGATATGGGGGGGGACTATGGCTACACCTTC.

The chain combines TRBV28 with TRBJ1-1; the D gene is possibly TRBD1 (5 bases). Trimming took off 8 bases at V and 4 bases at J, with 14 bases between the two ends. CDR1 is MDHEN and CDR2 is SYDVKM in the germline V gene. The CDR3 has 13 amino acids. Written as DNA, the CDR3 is TGTGCCAGCGGATCGACAGTGGGCACTGAAGCTTTCTTT. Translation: CASGSTVGTEAFF.

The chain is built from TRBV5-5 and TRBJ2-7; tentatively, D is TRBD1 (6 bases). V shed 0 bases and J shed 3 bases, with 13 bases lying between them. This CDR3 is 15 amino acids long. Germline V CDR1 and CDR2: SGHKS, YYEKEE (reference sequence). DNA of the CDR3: TGTGCCAGCAGCTTGGATCAGGGGCGATTCTACGAGCAGTACTTC. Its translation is CASSLDQGRFYEQYF.

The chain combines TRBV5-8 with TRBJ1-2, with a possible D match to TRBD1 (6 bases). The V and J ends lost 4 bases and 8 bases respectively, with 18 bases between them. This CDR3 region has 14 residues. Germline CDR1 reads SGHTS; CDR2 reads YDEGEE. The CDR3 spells CASSDGQPNKGYTF. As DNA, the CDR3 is TGTGCCAGCAGCGACGGACAGCCCAACAAGGGCTACACCTTC.

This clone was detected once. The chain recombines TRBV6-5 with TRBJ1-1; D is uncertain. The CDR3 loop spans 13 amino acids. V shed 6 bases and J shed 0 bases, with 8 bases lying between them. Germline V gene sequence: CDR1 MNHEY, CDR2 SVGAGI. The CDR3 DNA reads TGTGCCAGCAGATTATCCTTGAACACTGAAGCTTTCTTT. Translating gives CASRLSLNTEAFF.

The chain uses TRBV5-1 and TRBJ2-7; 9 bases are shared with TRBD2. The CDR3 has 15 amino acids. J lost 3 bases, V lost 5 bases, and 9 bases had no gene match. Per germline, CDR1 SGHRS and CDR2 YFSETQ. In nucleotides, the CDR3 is TGCGCCAGCAGTTGGGGACTAGCAGGGCTCTACGAGCAGTACTTC. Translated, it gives CASSWGLAGLYEQYF.

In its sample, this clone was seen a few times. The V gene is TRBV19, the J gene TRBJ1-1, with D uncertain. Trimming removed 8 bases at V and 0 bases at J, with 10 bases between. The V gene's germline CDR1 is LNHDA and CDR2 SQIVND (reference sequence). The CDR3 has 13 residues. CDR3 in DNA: TGTGCCAGTCGGAGCTTGCTGAACACTGAAGCTTTCTTT. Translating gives CASRSLLNTEAFF.

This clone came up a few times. CDR3 DNA: TGTGCCAGCAGCGTAGTACCCCGGGGCGCGGGGTTGAACACCGGGGAGCTGTTTTTT. Translated, it gives CASSVVPRGAGLNTGELFF. This chain joins TRBV9 and TRBJ2-2; maybe TRBD2 (6 bases). The germline V gene has CDR1 SGDLS and CDR2 YYNGEE. The CDR3 totals 19 residues. The V gene lost 0 bases and the J gene lost 1 base, with 19 bases spanning the gap.

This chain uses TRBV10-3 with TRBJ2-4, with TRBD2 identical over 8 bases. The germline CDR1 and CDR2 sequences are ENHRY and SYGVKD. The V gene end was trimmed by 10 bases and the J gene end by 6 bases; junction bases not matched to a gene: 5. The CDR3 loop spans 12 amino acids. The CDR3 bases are TGTGCCAGCGGGGGGCCGGGAAACATTCAGTACTTC. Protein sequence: CASGGPGNIQYF.